Below, 26 T cell receptor beta chains from the same sample are listed, as sequenced in a study of cytomegalovirus exposure and HLA in healthy donors. It was with 60 Vbeta and 13 Jbeta primers that the PCR ran. TCRdb keeps only in-frame clones here, not all; method: immunoSEQ multiplex PCR. The sample lists under 150,000 clones, 79% occurring once. The sample comprised PBMCs. These receptors came from a man aged 25 to 40 in good health and CMV-seropositive.

This chain joins TRBV4-1 and TRBJ1-5; 7 bases fit TRBD1. Germline CDR1 reads MGHRA; CDR2 reads YSYEKL. CDR3 length: 17 amino acids. V dropped 4 bases and J dropped 0; count of bases not matched to a gene: 9. This chain's CDR3 is CASSRRIRDSSNQPQHF. CDR3 sequence (DNA): TGCGCCAGCAGCCGAAGAATCCGGGACAGTAGCAATCAGCCCCAGCATTTT.

This chain connects TRBV19 to TRBJ1-2; D possibly corresponds to TRBD1 (5 bases). This CDR3 comprises 14 residues. In germline, CDR1 is LNHDA, CDR2 SQIVND (reference sequence). The V and J ends lost 4 bases and 0 bases respectively, with 9 bases between them. CDR3 nucleotide sequence: TGTGCCAGTAGTAACAGGCTTGCTAACTATGGCTACACCTTC. Amino acid sequence: CASSNRLANYGYTF.

This chain connects TRBV5-1 to TRBJ2-1, with 8 bases fitting TRBD1. CDR1 and CDR2 from the germline V gene are SGHRS and YFSETQ. Trimming removed 3 bases from V and 1 base from J; junction bases left unmatched: 6. The CDR3 length is 16 residues. This CDR3 is CASSSQRTGSYNEQFF. The CDR3 coding sequence is TGCGCCAGCAGCTCTCAAAGGACAGGGTCCTACAATGAGCAGTTCTTC. Drawing the rest from reference TRBV5-1 and TRBJ2-1, the complete variable domain is KAGVTQTPRYLIKTRGQQVTLSCSPISGHRSVSWYQQTPGQGLQFLFEYFSETQRNKGNFPGRFSGRQFSNSRSEMNVSTLELGDSALYLCASSSQRTGSYNEQFFGPGTRLTVL.

This chain uses TRBV7-8 with TRBJ2-1, with TRBD2 matching 8 bases. CDR1 and CDR2 (germline): SGHVS, FQNEAQ. The CDR3 has 15 residues. The V segment lost 0 bases and the J segment 6 bases; nucleotides outside the gene matches: 4. Here the CDR3 DNA reads TGTGCCAGCAGCTTAGCCTGGACTAGCCTCAATGAGCAGTTCTTC. Protein sequence: CASSLAWTSLNEQFF.

About this clone: Within the sample, other DNA sequences also encode this same CDR3. The DNA for the CDR3 is TGTGCCAGCAGCTTTGTTCTGAGTTCTGGAAACACCATATATTTT. It encodes CASSFVLSSGNTIYF. This chain uses TRBV7-9 with TRBJ1-3; D unclear. This CDR3 contains 15 residues. The germline gives CDR1 SEHNR, CDR2 FQNEAQ (reference sequence). V was pared by 3 bases and J by 1 base, with 10 bases between.

This clone was picked up one time. The rearrangement uses TRBV11-1 and TRBJ2-3; 12 bases are shared with TRBD1. The germline CDR1 and CDR2 sequences are SGHAT and FQDESV (reference sequence). Trimming at V came to 5 bases and at J to 0 bases, leaving 12 bases not matched to a gene. CDR3 length equals 19 residues. Here the CDR3 reads CASSKTGTGGAPSTDTQYF. CDR3 in DNA: TGTGCCAGCAGCAAGACTGGGACAGGGGGCGCCCCTAGCACAGATACGCAGTATTTT.

The chain employs TRBV9 and TRBJ1-1, with TRBD1 matching over 7 bases. The junction had 7 bases not matched to a gene; V was cut back by 0 bases and J by 5 bases. This CDR3 comprises 15 residues. Germline CDR1 reads SGDLS; CDR2 reads YYNGEE. The DNA of the CDR3 is TGTGCCAGCAGCGTAGACGAGGGGGCCCATACTGAAGCTTTCTTT. This gives the protein CASSVDEGAHTEAFF.

The chain joins TRBV28 to TRBJ2-7, with 10 nucleotides matching TRBD1. CDR1 is MDHEN, CDR2 SYDVKM, per germline. The CDR3 loop spans 14 amino acids. V shed 5 bases and J 3 bases; nucleotides not matched to a gene: 4. DNA of the CDR3: TGTGCCAGCAGTACGACAGGGGGCTTCTACGAGCAGTACTTC. Its translation is CASSTTGGFYEQYF.

The chain employs TRBV4-3 and TRBJ2-7; D may be TRBD2 (5 bases). Trimming removed 4 bases at V and 7 bases at J, with 14 bases between. The length of the CDR3 is 13 residues. Per the germline V gene, CDR1 is LGHNA and CDR2 is YSLEER. CDR3 nucleotide sequence: TGCGCCAGCAGCCTCGGAGGTTCGGGGGAGCAGTACTTC. This gives the protein CASSLGGSGEQYF.

The rearrangement uses TRBV11-3 and TRBJ2-7, with TRBD1 matching 9 bases. Per germline, CDR1 SGHNT and CDR2 YENEEA. J gave up 2 bases and V 3 bases, and 2 bases lay outside the gene matches. The CDR3 covers 14 residues. CDR3 bases: TGTGCCAGCAGCTTTGGGACAGGGCCCTACGAGCAGTACTTC. Translating it yields CASSFGTGPYEQYF.

This clone was recorded a few times. The rearrangement uses TRBV11-1 and TRBJ2-7, with D perhaps matching TRBD2 (5 bases). The CDR3 covers 14 residues. The ends were cut back, 4 bases at V and 6 bases at J, with 16 bases in the middle. Germline V gene data show CDR1 as SGHAT and CDR2 as FQDESV (reference sequence). The CDR3 nucleotides read TGTGCCAGCAGCTACCGCGGGCCCCACCGCGAGCAGTACTTC. Protein sequence: CASSYRGPHREQYF.

This clone was seen more than once but under ten times. The rearrangement links TRBV20-1 to TRBJ1-3; the D is unclear. There are 10 residues in the CDR3. The germline V gene encodes CDR1 DFQATT and CDR2 SNEGSKA (reference sequence). With 5 bases removed from V and 4 bases from J, the gap between germline ends came to 3 bases. CDR3 region: CSAAGNTIYF. DNA of the CDR3: TGCAGTGCTGCGGGAAACACCATATATTTT.

The rearrangement uses TRBV19 and TRBJ2-1, with a tentative D call TRBD2 (5 bases). The V gene's germline CDR1 is LNHDA and CDR2 SQIVND (reference sequence). CDR3 length: 15 amino acids. V was shortened by 8 bases and J by 0 bases, with 14 bases between the two germline ends. CDR3 DNA: TGTGCCAGTGAAGCGGCGGCGAGCTCCTACAATGAGCAGTTCTTC. Amino acid sequence: CASEAAASSYNEQFF.

This rearrangement joins TRBV5-1 to TRBJ1-5; D is perhaps TRBD1 (6 bases). This CDR3 contains 14 residues. Germline CDR1 SGHRS, CDR2 YFSETQ. The V end was cut by 2 bases, the J end by 2 bases, with 8 bases between. The CDR3, as DNA: TGCGCCAGCAGCTTACAGGGCGGCAATCAGCCCCAGCATTTT. This sequence encodes CASSLQGGNQPQHF.

This clone was picked up a small number of times. This chain links TRBV5-5 with TRBJ1-1; D perhaps matches TRBD1 (5 bases). The CDR3 is 13 amino acids. V was pared by 1 base and J by 5 bases, with 9 bases between. Germline V gives CDR1 SGHKS, CDR2 YYEKEE (reference sequence). CDR3 nucleotide sequence: TGTGCCAGCAGCTTGTACAGGCGAACTGAAGCTTTCTTT. Translating gives CASSLYRRTEAFF.

Only one count was recorded for this clone. The rearrangement joins TRBV7-2 to TRBJ2-1; 7 nucleotides agree with TRBD2. The CDR3 runs to 14 residues. The ends lost 5 bases at V and 7 bases at J; junction bases unmatched: 8. Looked up from germline, CDR1 is SGHTA and CDR2 is FQGNSA. CDR3 DNA: TGTGCCAGCAGCCGCGGGGGTTTAAGTAATGAGCAGTTCTTC. It translates to CASSRGGLSNEQFF.

This rearrangement joins TRBV7-2 to TRBJ2-3; the D gene is possibly TRBD2 (5 bases). The CDR3 loop spans 14 amino acids. V lost 5 bases and J lost 2, with 11 bases in between. The germline gives CDR1 SGHTA, CDR2 FQGNSA. The CDR3 reads CASSARANTDTQYF. The CDR3 bases are TGTGCCAGCAGCGCGCGGGCGAACACAGATACGCAGTATTTT.

The chain combines TRBV14 with TRBJ1-1; D gene uncertain. The CDR3 covers 12 residues. CDR1 and CDR2 (germline): SGHDN, FVKESK. V lost 1 base and J 5 bases, leaving 5 bases between the germline ends. The CDR3 DNA is TGTGCCAGCAGCCAAGGCGGAACTGAAGCTTTCTTT. Its translation is CASSQGGTEAFF.

The chain links TRBV11-1 to TRBJ2-3, with D possibly TRBD2 on 5 matching bases. Looked up from germline, CDR1 is SGHAT and CDR2 is FQDESV (reference sequence). The CDR3 is 15 amino acids. The V end was cut by 0 bases, the J end by 2 bases, with 9 bases between. CDR3 nucleotides: TGTGCCAGCAGCTTAGCGGTGAGGGTCACAGATACGCAGTATTTT. Translation: CASSLAVRVTDTQYF.

This rearrangement joins TRBV6-6 to TRBJ2-1; perhaps TRBD2 as D (6 bases). The CDR3 is 11 amino acids. Germline V gene data show CDR1 as MNHNY and CDR2 as SVGAGI (reference sequence). V lost 3 bases and J 9 bases, leaving 6 bases between the germline ends. CDR3 residues: CASSYSGEQFF. The CDR3 DNA is TGTGCCAGCAGTTATAGCGGTGAGCAGTTCTTC.

This clone has only one observation. The rearrangement links TRBV7-8 to TRBJ2-3; D is perhaps TRBD1 (5 bases). With 7 bases removed from V and 2 bases from J, the gap between germline ends came to 10 bases. The germline V gene has CDR1 SGHVS and CDR2 FQNEAQ. This CDR3 contains 13 residues. The CDR3 reads CASIATDTDTQYF. Written as DNA, the CDR3 is TGTGCCAGCATTGCGACAGACACAGATACGCAGTATTTT. Based on the CDR3 plus reference TRBV7-8 and TRBJ2-3, the full variable domain is GAGVSQSPRYKVAKRGQDVALRCDPISGHVSLFWYQQALGQGPEFLTYFQNEAQLDKSGLPSDRFFAERPEGSVSTLKIQRTQQEDSAVYLCASIATDTDTQYFGPGTRLTVL.

The rearrangement links TRBV28 to TRBJ1-2; D uncertain. The CDR3 runs 12 residues. Between the trimmed V and J ends, which lost 3 bases and 4 bases, there was a span of 6 bases. The germline gives CDR1 MDHEN, CDR2 SYDVKM. CDR3 sequence reads: CASSFTAYGYTF. In nucleotides, the CDR3 is TGTGCCAGCAGTTTTACAGCCTATGGCTACACCTTC.

The chain has TRBV7-6 and TRBJ1-4, with D unresolved. The CDR3 is 17 residues long. Trimming cost V 3 bases and J 0 bases, with 14 bases left between them. The germline gives CDR1 SGHVS, CDR2 FNYEAQ. The CDR3 sequence is CASSFAGGLATNEKLFF. The CDR3 DNA reads as TGTGCCAGCAGCTTCGCAGGCGGACTTGCAACTAATGAAAAACTGTTTTTT.

The chain couples TRBV28 to TRBJ1-4, with D maybe TRBD1 (5 bases). Trimming left V 6 bases short and J 0 bases short, with 11 bases between. The germline gives CDR1 MDHEN, CDR2 SYDVKM. This CDR3 comprises 15 residues. The CDR3 protein is CASRPRGATNEKLFF. CDR3 nucleotides: TGTGCCAGCAGACCCCGGGGGGCAACTAATGAAAAACTGTTTTTT.

The genes are TRBV28 and TRBJ2-3; 7 nucleotides match TRBD2. The length of the CDR3 is 17 residues. Per the germline V gene, CDR1 is MDHEN and CDR2 is SYDVKM. V dropped 6 bases and J dropped 5; count of bases not matched to a gene: 17. For the CDR3, the DNA is TGTGCCAGCAGCTTTCCCCCCTCTGCGGGAGTGGAAGATACGCAGTATTTT. It specifies CASSFPPSAGVEDTQYF.

This chain links TRBV11-3 with TRBJ2-7, with TRBD1 matching over 9 bases. This CDR3 comprises 16 residues. Germline-derived CDR1 and CDR2 are SGHNT and YENEEA. Unmatched junction bases numbered 9, after V lost 5 bases and J lost 1 base. The DNA of the CDR3 is TGTGCCAGCAGCCAATACCGGGACAGGGCTTCCTACGAGCAGTACTTC. This codes for CASSQYRDRASYEQYF.